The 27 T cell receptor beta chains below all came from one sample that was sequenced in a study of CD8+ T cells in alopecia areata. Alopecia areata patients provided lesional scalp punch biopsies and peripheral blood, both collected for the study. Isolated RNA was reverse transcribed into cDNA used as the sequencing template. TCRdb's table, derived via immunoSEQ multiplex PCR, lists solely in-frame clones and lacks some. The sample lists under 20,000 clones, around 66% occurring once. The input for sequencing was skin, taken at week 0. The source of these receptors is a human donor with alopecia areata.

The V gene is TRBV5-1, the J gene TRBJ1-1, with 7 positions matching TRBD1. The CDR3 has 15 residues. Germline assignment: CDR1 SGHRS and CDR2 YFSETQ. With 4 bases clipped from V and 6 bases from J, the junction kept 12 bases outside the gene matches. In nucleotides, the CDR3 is TGCGCCAGCAGCAAGAACAGGGGAGAAGGGGCTGAAGCTTTCTTT. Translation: CASSKNRGEGAEAFF.

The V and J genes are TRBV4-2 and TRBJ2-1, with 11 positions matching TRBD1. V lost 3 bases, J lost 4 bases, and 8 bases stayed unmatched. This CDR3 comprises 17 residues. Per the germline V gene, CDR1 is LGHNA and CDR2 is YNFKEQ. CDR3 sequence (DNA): TGTGCCAGCAGCCAGGAAACCGGGACAGGGGGTTACAATGAGCAGTTCTTC. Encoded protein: CASSQETGTGGYNEQFF.

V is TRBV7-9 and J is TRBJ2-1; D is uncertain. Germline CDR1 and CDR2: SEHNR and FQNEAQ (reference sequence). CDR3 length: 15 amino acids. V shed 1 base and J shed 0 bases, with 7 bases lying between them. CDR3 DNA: TGTGCCAGCAGCTTAGAATGGGGCTCCTACAATGAGCAGTTCTTC. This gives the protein CASSLEWGSYNEQFF.

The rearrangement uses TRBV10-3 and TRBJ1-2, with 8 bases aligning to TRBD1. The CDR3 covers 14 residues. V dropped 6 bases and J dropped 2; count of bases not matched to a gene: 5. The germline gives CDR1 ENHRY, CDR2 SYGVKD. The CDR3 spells CAISRQGMNYGYTF. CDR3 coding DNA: TGTGCCATCAGCAGACAGGGGATGAACTATGGCTACACCTTC.

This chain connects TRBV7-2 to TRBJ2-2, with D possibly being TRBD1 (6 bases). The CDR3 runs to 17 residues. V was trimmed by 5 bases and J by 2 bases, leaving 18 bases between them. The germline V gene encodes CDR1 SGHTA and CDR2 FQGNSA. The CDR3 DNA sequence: TGTGCCAGCAGCCGTCCTACCGGGACAAGAAACACCGGGGAGCTGTTTTTT. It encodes CASSRPTGTRNTGELFF. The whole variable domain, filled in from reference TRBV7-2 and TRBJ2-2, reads GAGVSQSPSNKVTEKGKDVELRCDPISGHTALYWYRQSLGQGLEFLIYFQGNSAPDKSGLPSDRFSAERTGGSVSTLTIQRTQQEDSAVYLCASSRPTGTRNTGELFFGEGSRLTVL.

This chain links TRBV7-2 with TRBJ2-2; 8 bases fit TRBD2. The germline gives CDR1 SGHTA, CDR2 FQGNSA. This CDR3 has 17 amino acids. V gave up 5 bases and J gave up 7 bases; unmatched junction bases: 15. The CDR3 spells CASSQDMRGAPGGELFF. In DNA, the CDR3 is TGTGCCAGCAGCCAAGATATGCGGGGGGCCCCGGGCGGGGAGCTGTTTTTT.

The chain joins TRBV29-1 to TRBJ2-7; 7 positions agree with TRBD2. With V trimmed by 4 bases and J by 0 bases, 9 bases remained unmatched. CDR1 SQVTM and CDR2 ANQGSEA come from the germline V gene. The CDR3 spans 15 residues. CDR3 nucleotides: TGCAGCGTTGGGGAGGGCGGGTCCTTCTCCTACGAGCAGTACTTC. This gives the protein CSVGEGGSFSYEQYF.

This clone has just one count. CDR3 amino acids: CASSPGAGSPYGYTF. For the CDR3, the DNA is TGTGCCAGCAGCCCGGGGGCAGGGAGCCCCTATGGCTACACCTTC. The chain recombines TRBV27 with TRBJ1-2; the D gene is possibly TRBD1 (6 bases). The CDR3 spans 15 residues. Germline loops: CDR1 MNHEY, CDR2 SMNVEV (reference sequence). V was cut by 6 bases and J by 4 bases, with 18 bases left in between.

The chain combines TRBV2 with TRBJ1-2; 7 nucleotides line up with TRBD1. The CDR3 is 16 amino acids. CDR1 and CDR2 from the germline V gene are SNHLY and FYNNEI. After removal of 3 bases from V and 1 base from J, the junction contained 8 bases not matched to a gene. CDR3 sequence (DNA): TGTGCCAGCAGTGATAGGCGGACAGGCAGTAACTATGGCTACACCTTC. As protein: CASSDRRTGSNYGYTF.

The CDR3 here is CASSQSISGTGGKRGEQYF. The CDR3 coding sequence is TGCGCCAGCAGCCAATCGATCTCCGGGACCGGGGGCAAAAGGGGGGAGCAGTACTTC. The rearrangement uses TRBV4-1 and TRBJ2-7, with D tentatively TRBD1 or TRBD2 (6 bases each). The CDR3 has 19 amino acids. V was clipped by 2 bases and J by 7 bases, with 30 bases between them. In germline, CDR1 is MGHRA, CDR2 YSYEKL.

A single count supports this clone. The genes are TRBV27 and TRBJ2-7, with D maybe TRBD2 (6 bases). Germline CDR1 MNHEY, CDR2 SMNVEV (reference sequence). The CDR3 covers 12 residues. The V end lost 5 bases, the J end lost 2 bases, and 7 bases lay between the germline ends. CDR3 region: CASSRLAYEQYF. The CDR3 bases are TGTGCCAGCAGTCGACTAGCCTACGAGCAGTACTTC.

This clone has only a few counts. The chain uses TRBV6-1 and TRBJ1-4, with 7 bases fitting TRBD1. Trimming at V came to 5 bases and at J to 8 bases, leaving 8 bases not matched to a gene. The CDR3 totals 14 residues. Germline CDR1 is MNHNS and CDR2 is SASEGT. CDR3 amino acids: CASSPRGKNEKLFF. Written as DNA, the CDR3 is TGTGCCAGCAGTCCCAGGGGGAAGAACGAAAAACTGTTTTTT.

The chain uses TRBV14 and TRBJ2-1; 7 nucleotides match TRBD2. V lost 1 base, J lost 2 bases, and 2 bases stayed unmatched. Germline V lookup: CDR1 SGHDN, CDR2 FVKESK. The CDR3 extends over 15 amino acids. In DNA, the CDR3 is TGTGCCAGCAGCCAAGGTGCGGGGGCCTACAATGAGCAGTTCTTC. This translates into CASSQGAGAYNEQFF.

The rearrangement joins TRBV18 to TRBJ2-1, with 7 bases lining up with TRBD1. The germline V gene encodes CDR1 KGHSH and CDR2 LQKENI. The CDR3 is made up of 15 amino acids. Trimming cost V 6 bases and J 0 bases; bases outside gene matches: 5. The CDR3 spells CASSPRQGSYNEQFF. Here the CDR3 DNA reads TGTGCCAGCTCGCCCAGACAGGGCTCCTACAATGAGCAGTTCTTC.

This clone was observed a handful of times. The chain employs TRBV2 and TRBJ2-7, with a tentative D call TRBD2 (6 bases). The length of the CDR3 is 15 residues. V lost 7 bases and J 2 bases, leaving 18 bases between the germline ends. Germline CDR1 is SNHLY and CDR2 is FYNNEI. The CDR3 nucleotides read TGTGCCAGCAAGACCCAAATGGCGGGGACCTACGAGCAGTACTTC. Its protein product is CASKTQMAGTYEQYF.

In nucleotides, the CDR3 is TGTGCCAGTCTAGAAGGGATTTATAGCAATCAGCCCCAGCATTTT. This codes for CASLEGIYSNQPQHF. The chain combines TRBV19 with TRBJ1-5; unclear D gene. Germline assignment: CDR1 LNHDA and CDR2 SQIVND (reference sequence). V lost 8 bases and J lost 0, with 14 bases in between. This CDR3 has 15 residues.

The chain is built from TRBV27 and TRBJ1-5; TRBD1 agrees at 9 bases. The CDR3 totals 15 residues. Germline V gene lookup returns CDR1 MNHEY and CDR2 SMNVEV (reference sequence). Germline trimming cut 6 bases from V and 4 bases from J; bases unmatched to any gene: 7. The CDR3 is CASRSTGGANQPQHF. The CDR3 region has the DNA TGTGCCAGCAGGTCTACAGGGGGCGCGAATCAGCCCCAGCATTTT.

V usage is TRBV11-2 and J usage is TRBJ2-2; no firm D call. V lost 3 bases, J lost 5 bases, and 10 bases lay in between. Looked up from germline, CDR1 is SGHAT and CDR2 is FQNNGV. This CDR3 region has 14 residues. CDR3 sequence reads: CASSFSGRTGELFF. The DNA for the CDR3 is TGTGCCAGCAGCTTTTCTGGGCGGACCGGGGAGCTGTTTTTT.

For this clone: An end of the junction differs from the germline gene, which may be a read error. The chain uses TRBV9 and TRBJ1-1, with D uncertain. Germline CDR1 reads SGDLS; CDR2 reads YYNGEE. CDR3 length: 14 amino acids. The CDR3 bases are TGTGCCAGCAGCCCCTCGCAGCTGAATACTGAAGCTTTCTTT. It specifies CASSPSQLNTEAFF.

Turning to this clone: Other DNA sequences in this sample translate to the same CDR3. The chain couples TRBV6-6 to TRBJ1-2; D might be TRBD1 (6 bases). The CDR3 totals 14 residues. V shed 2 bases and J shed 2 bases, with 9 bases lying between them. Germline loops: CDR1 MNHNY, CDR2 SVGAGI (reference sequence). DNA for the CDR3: TGTGCCAGCAGTTACGGCCAGGGGAACTATGGCTACACCTTC. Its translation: CASSYGQGNYGYTF.

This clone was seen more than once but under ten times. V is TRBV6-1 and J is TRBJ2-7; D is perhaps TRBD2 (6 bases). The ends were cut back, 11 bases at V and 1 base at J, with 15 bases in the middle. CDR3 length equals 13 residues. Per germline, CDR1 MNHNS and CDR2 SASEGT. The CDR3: CACGAPSSYEQYF. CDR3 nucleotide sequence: TGTGCCTGCGGGGCCCCCTCTTCCTACGAGCAGTACTTC.

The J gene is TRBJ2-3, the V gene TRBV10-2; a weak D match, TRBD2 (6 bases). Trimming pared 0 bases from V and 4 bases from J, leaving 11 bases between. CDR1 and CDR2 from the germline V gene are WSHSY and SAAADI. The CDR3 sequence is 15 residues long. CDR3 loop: CASSESSRRADTQYF. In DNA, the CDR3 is TGCGCCAGCAGTGAGTCCAGCCGGAGGGCAGATACGCAGTATTTT.

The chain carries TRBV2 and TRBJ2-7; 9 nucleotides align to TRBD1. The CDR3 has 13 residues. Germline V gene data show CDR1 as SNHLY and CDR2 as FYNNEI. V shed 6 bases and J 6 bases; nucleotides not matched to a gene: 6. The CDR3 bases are TGTGCCAGCAGGTTAGGACAGGGGACCGAGCAGTACTTC. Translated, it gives CASRLGQGTEQYF.

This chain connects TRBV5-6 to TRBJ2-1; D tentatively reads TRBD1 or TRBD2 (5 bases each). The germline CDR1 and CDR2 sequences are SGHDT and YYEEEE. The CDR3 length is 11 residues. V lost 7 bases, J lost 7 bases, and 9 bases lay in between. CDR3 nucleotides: TGTGCCAGCCGGGACGGGAATGAGCAGTTCTTC. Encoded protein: CASRDGNEQFF.

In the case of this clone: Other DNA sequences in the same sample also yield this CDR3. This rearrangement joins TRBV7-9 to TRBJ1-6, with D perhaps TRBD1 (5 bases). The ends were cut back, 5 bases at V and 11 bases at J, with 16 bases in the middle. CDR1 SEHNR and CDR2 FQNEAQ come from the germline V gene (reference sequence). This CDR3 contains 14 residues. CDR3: CASSPGQGRPPLHF. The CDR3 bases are TGTGCCAGCAGCCCCGGGCAGGGACGGCCACCCCTCCACTTT.

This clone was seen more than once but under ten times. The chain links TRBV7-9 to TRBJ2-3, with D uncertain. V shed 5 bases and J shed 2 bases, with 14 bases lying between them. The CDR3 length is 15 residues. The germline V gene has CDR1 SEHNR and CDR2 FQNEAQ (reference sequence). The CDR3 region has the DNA TGTGCCAGCAGCCTCTCCAGGCGCAACACAGATACGCAGTATTTT. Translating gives CASSLSRRNTDTQYF.

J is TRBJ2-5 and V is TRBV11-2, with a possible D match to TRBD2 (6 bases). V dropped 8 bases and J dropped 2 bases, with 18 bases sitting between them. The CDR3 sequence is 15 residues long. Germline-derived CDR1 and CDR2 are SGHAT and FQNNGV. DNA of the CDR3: TGTGCCAGCGGAGGAACAGCGGGCGTGCAAGAGACCCAGTACTTC. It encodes CASGGTAGVQETQYF.